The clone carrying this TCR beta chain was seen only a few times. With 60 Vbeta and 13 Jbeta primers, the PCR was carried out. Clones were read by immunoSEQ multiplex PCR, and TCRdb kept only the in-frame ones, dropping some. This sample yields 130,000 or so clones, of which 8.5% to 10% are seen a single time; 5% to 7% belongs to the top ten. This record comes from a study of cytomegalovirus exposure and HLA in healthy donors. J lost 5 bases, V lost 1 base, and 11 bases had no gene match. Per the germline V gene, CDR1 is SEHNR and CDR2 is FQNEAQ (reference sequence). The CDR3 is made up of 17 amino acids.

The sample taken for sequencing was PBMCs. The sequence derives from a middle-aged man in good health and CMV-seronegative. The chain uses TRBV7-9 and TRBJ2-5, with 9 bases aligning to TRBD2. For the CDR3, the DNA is TGTGCCAGCAGCTTAGTGGGTAGCGGGGGCTATTCGGAGACCCAGTACTTC. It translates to CASSLVGSGGYSETQYF.